A selection of T cell receptor beta chains follows, all from one sample in a study of blood T cell repertoires in COVID-19. TCRdb keeps only in-frame clones here, not all; method: immunoSEQ multiplex PCR. The data show 100,000 or so clones, around nine tenths seen once. Sequencing used peripheral blood. These receptors were taken from a human donor with acute or convalescent COVID-19. The donor label of this sample is uncertain. CDR3s include the opening cysteine and the closing phenylalanine or tryptophan. D genes are given only for firm matches. Where a row states a size, it is once, few, many or the class of an expanded clone; other rows omit it.

>TRBV7-2|NA|NA|TRBJ1-4
TGTGCCAGCAGTGGGCGCACCGGTGGTGAAAAACTGTTTTTT
CASSGRTGGEKLFF
>TRBV4-3|NA|NA|TRBJ1-2
TGCGCCAGCAGCCAAGAGAATGTCTACTACTATGGCTACACCTTC
CASSQENVYYYGYTF
>TRBV7-9|TRBD1|NA|TRBJ1-1
TGTGCCAGCAGCTTAGGGGACAGGGGACTGAACACTGAAGCTTTCTTT
CASSLGDRGLNTEAFF
>TRBV7-9|NA|NA|TRBJ2-7
TGTGCCAGCAGCTTAGCACTTTCCAGGGGTGAATACGAGCAGTACTTC
CASSLALSRGEYEQYF
>TRBV7-9|NA|NA|TRBJ2-7
TGTGCCAGCAGCTCGACACACTTCGATGGGGCGGTCTTC
CASSSTHFDGAVF
>TRBV6-2/TRBV6-3|TRBD1|NA|TRBJ1-6
TGTGCCAGCAGTTACGAGGCGGGACAGGGGAGTTCACCCCTCCACTTT
CASSYEAGQGSSPLHF
>TRBV28|TRBD1|NA|TRBJ1-2
TGTGCCAGCATCCAAGGGGACAGGATCTATGGCTACACCTTC
CASIQGDRIYGYTF
>TRBV19|NA|NA|TRBJ2-3
TGTGCCAGTACCAGTTCCCCCCGCATGTTCGGCACAGATACGCAGTATTTT
CASTSSPRMFGTDTQYF
>TRBV7-2|TRBD2|NA|TRBJ2-1
TGTGCCAGCAGCACCGGGGGGGCTCTCCTCAATGAGCAGTTCTTC
CASSTGGALLNEQFF
>TRBV5-1|NA|NA|TRBJ1-5
TGCGCCAGCAGCTTGGGTTTGACCCCAGGGACACCCTTCAATCAGCCCCAGCATTTT
CASSLGLTPGTPFNQPQHF
>TRBV4-1|TRBD1|NA|TRBJ1-1
TGCGCCAGCAGCCAAGATTACGGGACAGGAGCCATGAACACTGAAGCTTTCTTT
CASSQDYGTGAMNTEAFF
>TRBV18|NA|NA|TRBJ2-5
TGTGCCAGCTCACCGACAAGGCAAGAGACCCAGTACTTC
CASSPTRQETQYF
>TRBV7-2|TRBD1|NA|TRBJ2-7
TGTGCCAGCAGCTTCGACAGGGCTAACGAGCAGTACTTC
CASSFDRANEQYF
>TRBV6-2/TRBV6-3|TRBD1|NA|TRBJ2-7
TGTGCCAGCAGTAAAGACAGGGCTGGTCTCTACGAGCAGTACTTC
CASSKDRAGLYEQYF
>TRBV29-1|NA|NA|TRBJ2-7
TGCAGCGCGAGACTAGTCTCCTACGAGCAGTACTTC
CSARLVSYEQYF
>TRBV20-1|NA|NA|TRBJ2-3
TGCAGTGCTACTGAATTCGACCCCAGAGGGTCGGCAGATACGCAGTATTTT
CSATEFDPRGSADTQYF
>TRBV20-1|NA|few|TRBJ1-2
TGCAGTGCACACTATAACTATGGCTACACCTTC
CSAHYNYGYTF
>TRBV11-3|TRBD2|NA|TRBJ2-2
TGTGCCAGCAGCTCTACTAGCGGGAGAGGTGGCGGGGAGCTGTTTTTT
CASSSTSGRGGGELFF
>TRBV9|NA|NA|TRBJ2-2
TGTGCCAGCAGCGGAAACAGGGTAACCGGGGAGCTGTTTTTT
CASSGNRVTGELFF
>TRBV6-1|TRBD1|NA|TRBJ2-3
TGTGCCAGCAGTGAGGCCGGGACAGGGGGTCAGTATTTT
CASSEAGTGGQYF
>TRBV6-4|NA|once|TRBJ2-3
TGTGCCAGCAGTGAGTACTTCCTGGATACGCAGTATTTT
CASSEYFLDTQYF
>TRBV12-3/TRBV12-4|NA|NA|TRBJ1-2
TGTGCCAGCACCGGAAGAAGGGGCTATGGCTACACCTTC
CASTGRRGYGYTF
>TRBV28|TRBD1|NA|TRBJ1-5
TGTGCCAGCACCGTTCTCGGGACAGCAAATCAGCCCCAGCATTTT
CASTVLGTANQPQHF
>TRBV7-2|NA|NA|TRBJ1-2
TGTGCCAGCAGCTTAGATCCGGGGGGGCTAAACTATGGCTACACCTTC
CASSLDPGGLNYGYTF
>TRBV6-1|NA|NA|TRBJ2-7
TGTGCCAGCAGTGAAGCGAGTTACGAGCAGTACTTC
CASSEASYEQYF
>TRBV19|NA|few|TRBJ2-1
TGTGCCAGTAGTATAGATCCCCGGACTGTCTACAATGAGCAGTTCTTC
CASSIDPRTVYNEQFF
>TRBV5-5|TRBD2|NA|TRBJ2-3
TGTGCCAGCAGCTACCGTAGCGGGAGCGCAGATACGCAGTATTTT
CASSYRSGSADTQYF
>TRBV4-1|NA|NA|TRBJ2-2
TGCGCCAGCAGCCCCTCACCAGGAAGGAGGACCCCGGGGGAGCTGTTTTTT
CASSPSPGRRTPGELFF
>TRBV10-2|TRBD2|NA|TRBJ2-3
TGCGCCAGCAGTGAGTCGGAAGCGGGGGGGCGGGCAGATACGCAGTATTTT
CASSESEAGGRADTQYF
>TRBV24-1|TRBD1|NA|TRBJ2-2
TGTGCCACCAGTGACTACCGGGACAGGGTCACCGGGGAGCTGTTTTTT
CATSDYRDRVTGELFF
>TRBV12-3/TRBV12-4|NA|NA|TRBJ1-2
TGTGCCAGCAGAGGACTTGGCTATGGCTACACCTTC
CASRGLGYGYTF
>TRBV5-6|NA|NA|TRBJ1-2
TGTGCCAGCACCCTGGAGTGGGGGGGTAGTAGCTATGGCTACACCTTC
CASTLEWGGSSYGYTF
>TRBV19|NA|once|TRBJ1-2
TGTGCCAGTAGTACGACACCCAACTATGGCTACACCTTC
CASSTTPNYGYTF
>TRBV5-4|NA|NA|TRBJ1-4
TGTGCCAGCAGCGCTGACAGGACAACTAATGAAAAACTGTTTTTT
CASSADRTTNEKLFF
>TRBV4-3|NA|NA|TRBJ2-1
TGCGCCAGCAGCCAAGAAACCCGAGGGGAGCAGTTCTTC
CASSQETRGEQFF
>TRBV5-1|NA|NA|TRBJ1-2
TGCGCCAGCAGCTTCAGTCCGGGGGACTATGGCTACACCTTC
CASSFSPGDYGYTF
>TRBV13|TRBD2|NA|TRBJ2-7
TGTGCCAGCAGCCCGCCGGGACTAGGTTACGAGCAGTACTTC
CASSPPGLGYEQYF
>TRBV19|NA|NA|TRBJ2-7
TGTGCCAGTAGTATAGCAGCAGGGTGGGCCTACGAGCAGTACTTC
CASSIAAGWAYEQYF